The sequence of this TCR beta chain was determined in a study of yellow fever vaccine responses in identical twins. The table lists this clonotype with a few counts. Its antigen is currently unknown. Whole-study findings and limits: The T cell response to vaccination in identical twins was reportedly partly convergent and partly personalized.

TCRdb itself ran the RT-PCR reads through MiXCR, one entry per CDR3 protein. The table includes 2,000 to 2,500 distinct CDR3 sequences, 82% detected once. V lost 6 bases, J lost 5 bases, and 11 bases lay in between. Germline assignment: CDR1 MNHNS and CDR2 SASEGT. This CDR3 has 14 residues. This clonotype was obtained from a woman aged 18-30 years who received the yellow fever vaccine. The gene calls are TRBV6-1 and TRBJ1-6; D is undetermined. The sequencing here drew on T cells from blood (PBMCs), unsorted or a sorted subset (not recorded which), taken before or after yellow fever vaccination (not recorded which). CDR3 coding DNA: TGTGCCAGCAGGTGGTCAGCTGATAATTCACCCCTCCACTTT. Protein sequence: CASRWSADNSPLHF.